A single sample is the source of the 9 T cell receptor beta chains below, sequenced in a study of beta chain features in type 1 diabetes. Isolated RNA was reverse transcribed in full, so expressed TCRB transcripts were sequenced. Generated by immunoSEQ multiplex PCR, the TCRdb table keeps only in-frame clones and is missing some. The sample has roughly 180,000 clones; about 7.9% are singletons. No antigens are known for them. Study-level findings and limits: TCRB CDR3s were moderately but significantly shorter in Type 1 diabetes patients in all four CD4+ subsets.

The source material was central memory CD4+ T cells from blood. These receptors all come from a man younger than 35 with type 1 diabetes.

There are a few counts of this clone. Other DNA variants within this sample encode the same CDR3. The chain recombines TRBV30 with TRBJ1-5; possible D gene TRBD1, 6 bases. The germline CDR1 and CDR2 sequences are GTSNPN and SVGIG (reference sequence). V dropped 2 bases and J dropped 5 bases, with 10 bases sitting between them. The CDR3 has 13 residues. CDR3 DNA sequence: TGTGCCTGGAGTAGGGGGGGAGATCAGCCCCAGCATTTT. Translated: CAWSRGGDQPQHF.

The chain links TRBV10-3 to TRBJ2-5, with TRBD2 matching 7 bases. Germline V gene lookup returns CDR1 ENHRY and CDR2 SYGVKD. The CDR3 contains 14 residues. Trimming at V came to 6 bases and at J to 1 base, leaving 5 bases not matched to a gene. The CDR3 protein is CAISGGTLQETQYF. The CDR3 DNA is TGTGCCATCAGCGGGGGGACCCTCCAAGAGACCCAGTACTTC.

This clone was seen only a few times. The genes are TRBV16 and TRBJ2-7; D might be TRBD2 (5 bases). From germline, CDR1 is KGHSY and CDR2 FQNENV. Trimming removed 8 bases from V and 0 bases from J, with 14 bases in between. This CDR3 comprises 14 residues. The CDR3 protein is CASAALAGSYEQYF. The CDR3 bases are TGTGCCAGCGCCGCTCTGGCGGGCTCCTACGAGCAGTACTTC.

A word on this clone: Additional DNA sequences in this sample encode the identical CDR3. V and J are TRBV18 and TRBJ2-2; the D gene is possibly TRBD1 (5 bases). The length of the CDR3 is 14 residues. The V and J ends lost 3 bases and 1 base respectively, with 6 bases between them. The V gene's germline CDR1 is KGHSH and CDR2 LQKENI. The CDR3 nucleotides are TGTGCCAGCTCACCTCAGGGGAACACCGGGGAGCTGTTTTTT. This encodes CASSPQGNTGELFF. Combining the CDR3 with reference TRBV18 and TRBJ2-2 gives the whole variable domain NAGVMQNPRHLVRRRGQEARLRCSPMKGHSHVYWYRQLPEEGLKFMVYLQKENIIDESGMPKERFSAEFPKEGPSILRIQQVVRGDSAAYFCASSPQGNTGELFFGEGSRLTVL.

Notes on this clone: Other DNA sequences within the sample encode an identical CDR3. The chain has TRBV2 and TRBJ2-7; D ambiguous. Trimming removed 4 bases at V and 2 bases at J, with 3 bases between. The CDR3 is 11 amino acids. Germline CDR1 reads SNHLY; CDR2 reads FYNNEI. The CDR3 coding sequence is TGTGCCAGCAGTGCAACCTACGAGCAGTACTTC. Amino acids: CASSATYEQYF.

V usage is TRBV11-2 and J usage is TRBJ2-7; D call uncertain. The V gene lost 2 bases and the J gene lost 4 bases, with 15 bases spanning the gap. The CDR3 is made up of 15 amino acids. Germline V gives CDR1 SGHAT, CDR2 FQNNGV. This chain's CDR3 is CASSLSNVWSYEQYF. The CDR3 bases are TGTGCCAGCAGCTTATCCAATGTGTGGAGTTACGAGCAGTACTTC.

This clone has more than one count but fewer than ten. CDR3: CASSEDRANYGYTF. CDR3 nucleotides: TGCGCCAGCAGCGAGGACAGGGCAAACTATGGCTACACCTTC. J is TRBJ1-2 and V is TRBV5-1; 8 bases align to TRBD1. This CDR3 region has 14 residues. The trim removed 4 bases at V and 2 bases at J, leaving 4 bases unmatched. CDR1 and CDR2 (germline): SGHRS, YFSETQ.

This clone has a count of ten or more. The rearrangement joins TRBV7-9 to TRBJ2-7, with 9 nucleotides matching TRBD2. In germline, CDR1 is SEHNR, CDR2 FQNEAQ (reference sequence). J was trimmed by 3 bases and V by 9 bases; bases with no gene match: 6. The CDR3 covers 13 residues. CDR3 coding DNA: TGTGCCAGTACCGGGACTAGCTTCTACGAGCAGTACTTC. Its translation is CASTGTSFYEQYF.

This clone was recorded a few times. The genes are TRBV30 and TRBJ2-5; 7 bases agree with TRBD2. V lost 4 bases, J lost 7 bases, and 12 bases stayed unmatched. The germline CDR1 and CDR2 sequences are GTSNPN and SVGIG (reference sequence). This CDR3 contains 14 residues. CDR3: CAWTIGRSGGTQYF. CDR3 nucleotide sequence: TGTGCCTGGACGATTGGGCGGTCGGGAGGGACCCAGTACTTC.